This T cell receptor beta chain was sequenced in a study of T cell responses to AZD1222 COVID-19 vaccine. A word on this clone: Its target is unknown.

TCRdb keeps only in-frame clones here, not all; method: immunoSEQ multiplex PCR. This table has some 110,000 clones, approximately 91% appearing once. The CDR3 sequence is 17 residues long. V trimming: 5 bases; J trimming: 0 bases; junction bases outside the gene matches: 5. Germline V gene sequence: CDR1 MNHEY, CDR2 SMNVEV (reference sequence). General study results and limits: Seropositive AZD1222 recipients at baseline numbered only five to seven.

This TCR derives from an adult in good health. The chain has TRBV27 and TRBJ2-6, with 9 nucleotides matching TRBD1. This specimen consisted of peripheral blood, obtained on day 0 of AZD1222 vaccination. The DNA for the CDR3 is TGTGCCAGCAGTCCGACAGGGGGTAGCTCTGGGGCCAACGTCCTGACTTTC. Its protein product is CASSPTGGSSGANVLTF.